The source of this TCR beta chain is a study of cytomegalovirus exposure and HLA in healthy donors. Trimming took off 4 bases at V and 7 bases at J, with 7 bases between the two ends. The CDR3 is 11 amino acids. Germline V gene sequence: CDR1 MNHNY, CDR2 SVGAGI (reference sequence). The primer mix had 60 Vbeta and 13 Jbeta primers. This table comes from immunoSEQ multiplex PCR, and its TCRdb copy is limited to in-frame clones, with some not included. The sample lists under 150,000 clones, 67% occurring once. The TCR comes from a young man in good health and CMV-seropositive. Sequenced material: PBMCs. This sequence joins TRBV6-6 and TRBJ2-5, with a possible D match to TRBD2 (6 bases). The CDR3 DNA reads TGTGCCAGCAGTTTCGGGGGGACCCAGTACTTC. Its translation: CASSFGGTQYF.